This T cell receptor (beta chain) emerged from a study of T cell repertoires in ileal Crohn's disease. TCRB immunosequencing input was around 460 nanograms of biopsy DNA per sample. Clones were sequenced by immunoSEQ multiplex PCR, and TCRdb holds only the in-frame ones, with some missing. Of 8,200 or so clones listed, around 77% are singletons. The V segment lost 10 bases and the J segment 8 bases; nucleotides outside the gene matches: 15. Germline V gene lookup returns CDR1 ENHRY and CDR2 SYGVKD. The CDR3 loop spans 14 amino acids. The source of this sequence is an adult with Crohn's disease. The material sequenced was ileal tissue. The rearrangement uses TRBV10-3 and TRBJ1-2, with 8 bases that match TRBD1. CDR3 region: CATNSDRASWGYTF. The CDR3 bases are TGTGCCACCAATTCGGACAGGGCCTCATGGGGCTACACCTTC.